There are a few counts of the clone carrying this T cell receptor (beta chain). Via MiXCR, TCRdb re-called the 5' RACE reads, giving one row per CDR3 protein. This repertoire shows hundreds of thousands of distinct CDR3 sequences, roughly 20% found once; its top ten account for roughly an eighth. The sample comes from a study of T-cell memory formation after mild COVID-19. On the study more broadly: Largely, TCR clusters stayed within a single donor.

The V end was cut by 1 base, the J end by 5 bases, with 16 bases between. CDR1 and CDR2 (germline): KGHDR, SFDVKD. The CDR3 length is 16 residues. The receptor comes from an adult woman who had mild COVID-19 (a few samples of this study predate the infection). Cell type and time point are not known. The rearrangement links TRBV24-1 to TRBJ2-5; TRBD1 might be the D (8 bases). The specimen was PBMCs or a T cell subset sorted from them (not recorded which). The DNA for the CDR3 is TGTGCCACCAGTGATTTTGTAGGACAGGGAGGGGAGACCCAGTACTTC. This translates into CATSDFVGQGGETQYF.